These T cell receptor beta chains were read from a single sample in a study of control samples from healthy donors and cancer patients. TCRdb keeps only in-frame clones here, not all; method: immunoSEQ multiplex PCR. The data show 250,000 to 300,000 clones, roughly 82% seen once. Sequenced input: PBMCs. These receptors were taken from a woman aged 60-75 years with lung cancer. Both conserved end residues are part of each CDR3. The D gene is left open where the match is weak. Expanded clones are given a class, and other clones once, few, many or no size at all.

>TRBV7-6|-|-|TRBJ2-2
CASSTWTDTGELFF
TGTGCCAGCAGCACGTGGACGGACACCGGGGAGCTGTTTTTT
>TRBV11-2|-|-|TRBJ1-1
CASSFDRSSTEAFF
TGTGCCAGCAGCTTCGACCGATCGAGCACTGAAGCTTTCTTT
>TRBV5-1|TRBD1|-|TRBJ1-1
CASSSGQGGMTEAFF
TGCGCCAGCAGCTCCGGACAGGGTGGTATGACTGAAGCTTTCTTT
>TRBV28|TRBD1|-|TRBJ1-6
CASDDRVGSPLHF
TGTGCCAGCGACGACAGGGTTGGGTCACCCCTCCACTTT
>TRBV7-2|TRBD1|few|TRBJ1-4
CASSPRQGSGEKLFF
TGTGCCAGCAGCCCACGACAGGGTTCAGGTGAAAAACTGTTTTTT
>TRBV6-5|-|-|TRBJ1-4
CASSYRQWSNEKLFF
TGTGCCAGCAGTTACCGACAGTGGTCTAATGAAAAACTGTTTTTT
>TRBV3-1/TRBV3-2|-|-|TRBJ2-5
CASSRQETQYF
TGTGCCAGCAGCCGTCAAGAGACCCAGTACTTC
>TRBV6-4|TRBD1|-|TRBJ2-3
CASSRQGESDTQYF
TGTGCCAGCAGCCGACAGGGGGAGTCAGATACGCAGTATTTT
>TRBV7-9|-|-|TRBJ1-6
CASSLVGRLMGDSPLHF
TGTGCCAGCAGCTTAGTGGGACGTCTAATGGGAGATTCACCCCTCCACTTT
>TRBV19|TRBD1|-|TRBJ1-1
CASSSQGAGETEAFF
TGTGCCAGTAGTTCACAGGGGGCCGGGGAAACTGAAGCTTTCTTT
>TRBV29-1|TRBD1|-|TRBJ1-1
CSVHLQGGTEAFF
TGCAGCGTACATTTACAGGGGGGAACTGAAGCTTTCTTT
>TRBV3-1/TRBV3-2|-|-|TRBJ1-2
CASSPWGGGYGYTF
TGTGCCAGCAGCCCTTGGGGGGGAGGCTATGGCTACACCTTC
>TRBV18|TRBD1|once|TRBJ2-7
CASSPDRVVYEQYF
TGTGCCAGCTCACCGGACAGGGTAGTCTACGAGCAGTACTTC
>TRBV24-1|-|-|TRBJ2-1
CATSDSKGGRYNEQFF
TGTGCCACCAGTGATAGTAAGGGAGGACGCTACAATGAGCAGTTCTTC
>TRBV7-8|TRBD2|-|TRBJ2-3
CASSLVSGGPLGDTQYF
TGTGCCAGCAGCTTAGTTAGCGGGGGGCCCTTAGGCGATACGCAGTATTTT
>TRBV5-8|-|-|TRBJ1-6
CASSLVRGNSPLHF
TGTGCCAGCAGCTTGGTGCGGGGAAATTCACCCCTCCACTTT
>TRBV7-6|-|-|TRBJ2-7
CASSRDGTYEQYF
TGTGCCAGCAGCCGGGACGGAACCTACGAGCAGTACTTC
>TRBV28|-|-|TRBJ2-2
CASSPGGIMNTGELFF
TGTGCCAGCAGTCCGGGGGGCATAATGAACACCGGGGAGCTGTTTTTT
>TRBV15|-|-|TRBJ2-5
CATSRGWSGETQYF
TGTGCCACCAGCAGAGGTTGGAGTGGGGAGACCCAGTACTTC
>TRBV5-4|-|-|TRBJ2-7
CASSGTDGTYEQYF
TGTGCCAGCAGCGGTACGGACGGTACCTACGAGCAGTACTTC
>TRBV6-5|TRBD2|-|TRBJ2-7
CASSYTGTSGYEQYF
TGTGCCAGCAGTTACACCGGGACTAGCGGTTACGAGCAGTACTTC
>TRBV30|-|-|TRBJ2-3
CAWTRGRSTDTQYF
TGTGCCTGGACACGAGGACGGAGCACAGATACGCAGTATTTT
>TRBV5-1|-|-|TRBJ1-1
CASSINSEAFF
TGCGCCAGCAGCATTAACAGTGAAGCTTTCTTT
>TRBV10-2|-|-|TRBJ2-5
CALETQYF
TGCGCCTTAGAGACCCAGTACTTC
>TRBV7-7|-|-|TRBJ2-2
CASSLSPAGNTGELFF
TGTGCCAGCAGCTTATCCCCAGCGGGGAACACCGGGGAGCTGTTTTTT
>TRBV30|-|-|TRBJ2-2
CAWRKQGGNGELFF
TGTGCCTGGAGGAAACAAGGGGGGAACGGGGAGCTGTTTTTT
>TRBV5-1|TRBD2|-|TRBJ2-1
CASGIEAGVLNEQFF
TGCGCCAGCGGAATTGAAGCGGGAGTCCTAAATGAGCAGTTCTTC
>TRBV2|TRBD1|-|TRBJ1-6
CASSERTGLDSPLHF
TGTGCCAGCAGTGAAAGGACAGGGCTTGATTCACCCCTCCACTTT